This T cell receptor (beta chain) was documented in a study of vaccination and CD4 T cells after COVID-19. The wider study: Following dose two, a median roughly 72 days (range 14 to 241) passed before post-vaccine samples were taken. Study-wide results and caveats: Rising from roughly 21 to 40, the median of SARS-CoV-2-reactive clonotypes did not change significantly.

Note on this clonotype: Its antigen is unknown.

Germline V gives CDR1 MGHDK, CDR2 SYGVNS. The CDR3 totals 14 residues. J was trimmed by 3 bases and V by 3 bases; bases with no gene match: 4. Oncomine TCR Beta short-read sequencing was applied to DNA from cultured CD4+ T cells. MiXCR was run by TCRdb on the PCR reads, yielding one entry per CDR3 protein. The sample consists of about 25,000 distinct CDR3 sequences, 43% of them appearing once. As to treatment: approximately 10-day PBMC culture with coronavirus spike peptide pools or control peptides (ViraFEST assay). The TCR sequence derives from a human donor who had recovered from COVID-19. The genes are TRBV25-1 and TRBJ2-7; TRBD1 aligns across 8 bases. The sequenced sample consisted of CD4+ T cells from blood, cultured in vitro. CDR3 nucleotide sequence: TGTGCCAGCAGTGATACTGGACAGGGCTACGAGCAGTACTTC. This translates into CASSDTGQGYEQYF.